This is a list of T cell receptor beta chains from one sample in a study of T cell repertoires in cytomegalovirus infection. TCRdb passed the reads through MiXCR, listing each CDR3 protein once. This table holds approximately 600,000 distinct CDR3 sequences, under 45% found once. Their target antigens are unknown. The specimen was cultured PBMCs, collected from culture after CMV antigen stimulation. These receptors were taken from a human donor in good health (CMV status not recorded). Some clones in this sample may be carry-over from other donors' samples. The CDR3 runs from the conserved cysteine through the conserved F or W. Fields, in order: J gene, clone size, D gene, V gene, CDR3 protein, CDR3 DNA. The D gene is left open where the match is weak. Clone size, where shown, is once, few, many, or a class for clones that have expanded.

TRBJ2-5,-,-,TRBV10-3,CAISSDRGETQYF,TGTGCCATCAGTTCGGACAGAGGGGAGACCCAGTACTTC
TRBJ2-7,few,-,TRBV19,CASSIFQGYEQYF,TGTGCCAGTAGTATATTTCAGGGCTACGAGCAGTACTTC
TRBJ2-7,-,TRBD2,TRBV12-5,CASGLGSGGFYEQYF,TGTGCTAGTGGTTTGGGCTCGGGAGGATTCTACGAGCAGTACTTC
TRBJ1-1,few,-,TRBV7-2,CASRPGRANTEAFF,TGTGCCAGCAGGCCGGGACGGGCGAACACTGAAGCTTTCTTT
TRBJ2-7,-,-,TRBV12-3/TRBV12-4,CASSLISYTYEQYF,TGTGCCAGCAGTTTAATCAGTTACACCTACGAGCAGTACTTC
TRBJ1-5,once,-,TRBV27,CASSPIGVSNQPQHF,TGTGCCAGCAGTCCCATCGGGGTTAGCAATCAGCCCCAGCATTTT
TRBJ1-1,many,-,TRBV7-9,CASSFGGGGTEAFF,TGTGCCAGCAGCTTCGGTGGGGGGGGCACTGAAGCTTTCTTT
TRBJ2-3,many,-,TRBV7-2,CASSLGPSTDTQYF,TGTGCCAGCAGCTTAGGTCCTAGCACAGATACGCAGTATTTT
TRBJ2-7,-,TRBD1,TRBV20-1,CSASGTGPLAEQYF,TGCAGTGCCTCAGGGACAGGGCCCCTAGCGGAGCAGTACTTC
TRBJ2-7,-,-,TRBV2,CASITTYEQYF,TGTGCCAGCATAACAACCTACGAGCAGTACTTC
TRBJ2-1,-,TRBD2,TRBV12-3/TRBV12-4,CASSLRTSGRAYNEQFF,TGTGCCAGCAGTCTCCGGACTAGCGGGAGGGCCTACAATGAGCAGTTCTTC
TRBJ2-2,-,-,TRBV7-9,CASFHPGGPPGELFF,TGTGCCAGCTTTCACCCCGGGGGGCCCCCCGGGGAGCTGTTTTTT
TRBJ2-7,-,-,TRBV12-3/TRBV12-4,CASSFEGTYEQYF,TGTGCCAGCAGTTTCGAGGGTACCTACGAGCAGTACTTC
TRBJ2-5,few,-,TRBV6-1,CASSVFGGRLQETQYF,TGTGCCAGCAGTGTATTTGGGGGGAGGCTACAAGAGACCCAGTACTTC
TRBJ2-7,-,-,TRBV19,CASSHRHPYEQYF,TGTGCCAGTAGTCACCGACATCCCTACGAGCAGTACTTC
TRBJ1-5,-,-,TRBV28,CASSPGQYQPQHF,TGTGCCAGCAGTCCCGGACAGTATCAGCCCCAGCATTTT
TRBJ1-5,once,TRBD1,TRBV19,CASSRWDRVRVRLNQPQHF,TGTGCCAGTAGTAGGTGGGACAGGGTCAGAGTTAGGCTCAATCAGCCCCAGCATTTT
TRBJ2-4,-,TRBD2,TRBV5-6,CASSAGLAPKNIQYF,TGTGCCAGCAGCGCCGGACTAGCCCCCAAAAACATTCAGTACTTC
TRBJ2-5,few,-,TRBV12-3/TRBV12-4,CASSATGPETQYF,TGTGCCAGCAGTGCTACAGGCCCTGAGACCCAGTACTTC
TRBJ2-3,once,-,TRBV7-2,CASSHPPQQDTQYF,TGTGCCAGCAGCCACCCCCCCCAACAGGATACGCAGTATTTT
TRBJ2-3,-,-,TRBV24-1,CATSDRLASDTQYF,TGTGCCACCAGTGACAGATTAGCGTCAGATACGCAGTATTTT
TRBJ2-7,-,-,TRBV28,CASSLILRGAYEQYF,TGTGCCAGCAGTTTGATCCTCAGGGGGGCCTACGAGCAGTACTTC
TRBJ2-5,few,-,TRBV12-3/TRBV12-4,CASSLGGRPQETQYF,TGTGCCAGCAGTTTAGGTGGCAGGCCGCAAGAGACCCAGTACTTC
TRBJ2-3,few,-,TRBV2,CASRAFTGWGPDTQYF,TGTGCCAGCAGAGCGTTTACAGGTTGGGGGCCAGATACGCAGTATTTT
TRBJ1-1,once,-,TRBV11-2,CASREGRQNTEAFF,TGTGCCAGCAGAGAGGGGCGACAGAACACTGAAGCTTTCTTT
TRBJ1-6,-,-,TRBV7-6,CASSKTGGYNSPLHF,TGTGCCAGCAGCAAAACGGGGGGCTATAATTCACCCCTCCACTTT
TRBJ2-3,many,-,TRBV7-2,CASSLLEVTQYF,TGTGCCAGCAGCTTATTAGAGGTTACGCAGTATTTT
TRBJ1-2,-,-,TRBV7-9,CASSPTRSGTPGAYGYTF,TGTGCCAGCAGCCCCACCCGAAGTGGGACCCCGGGGGCCTATGGCTACACCTTC
TRBJ1-5,many,TRBD1,TRBV7-2,CASSPDRISPQPQHF,TGTGCCAGCAGTCCGGACAGGATCTCTCCCCAGCCCCAGCATTTT
TRBJ2-1,-,TRBD2,TRBV7-9,CASKTSGGVDEQFF,TGTGCCAGCAAGACTAGCGGGGGTGTCGATGAGCAGTTCTTC
TRBJ2-1,few,-,TRBV6-2/TRBV6-3,CASWSGEQFF,TGTGCCAGCTGGAGCGGTGAGCAGTTCTTC
TRBJ2-7,few,TRBD1,TRBV7-2,CASSFRGRGEQYF,TGTGCCAGCAGCTTCAGGGGGCGAGGGGAGCAGTACTTC
TRBJ2-2,-,-,TRBV11-2,CASSALWGDYTGELFF,TGTGCCAGCAGCGCACTCTGGGGGGATTACACCGGGGAGCTGTTTTTT
TRBJ2-3,-,-,TRBV27,CASSLYRGGTQYF,TGTGCCAGCAGTCTTTATCGGGGCGGTACGCAGTATTTT
TRBJ2-3,few,-,TRBV7-9,CASSLAPSGDTQYF,TGTGCCAGCAGCTTAGCCCCCTCGGGAGATACGCAGTATTTT
TRBJ1-1,many,-,TRBV7-2,CASSYGQRTEAFF,TGTGCCAGCAGCTACGGACAGAGAACTGAAGCTTTCTTT
TRBJ2-5,-,-,TRBV5-3,CASSRPIGNGGYQETQYF,TGTGCCAGCAGCCGACCCATAGGGAATGGGGGGTACCAAGAGACCCAGTACTTC
TRBJ2-5,few,-,TRBV7-9,CASSWRRAGGTQYF,TGTGCCAGCAGCTGGCGCAGGGCCGGGGGGACCCAGTACTTC
TRBJ2-5,-,TRBD1,TRBV23-1,CASSPRQGRAKETQYF,TGCGCCAGCAGTCCAAGACAGGGACGGGCTAAAGAGACCCAGTACTTC
TRBJ2-5,-,-,TRBV7-2,CASSFRTEETQYF,TGTGCCAGCAGCTTCCGGACAGAAGAGACCCAGTACTTC
TRBJ2-3,-,-,TRBV7-2,CASGTALGAADTQYF,TGTGCCAGCGGCACCGCACTAGGAGCGGCAGATACGCAGTATTTT
TRBJ2-2,many,TRBD1,TRBV7-9,CASSPGQGAGELFF,TGTGCCAGCAGCCCCGGACAGGGGGCCGGGGAGCTGTTTTTT
TRBJ1-2,-,-,TRBV6-2/TRBV6-3,CASSYPGSPNYGYTF,TGTGCCAGCAGTTATCCGGGCAGCCCTAACTATGGCTACACCTTC
TRBJ1-3,many,-,TRBV11-2,CASSLDRSGNTIYF,TGTGCCAGCAGCCTAGACAGATCCGGAAACACCATATATTTT
TRBJ2-3,-,-,TRBV7-3,CASSSPGWGAQYF,TGTGCCAGCAGCTCACCCGGATGGGGCGCGCAGTATTTT
TRBJ2-7,-,TRBD2,TRBV7-9,CASSHRTSVNSYEQYF,TGTGCCAGCAGCCACAGGACTAGCGTAAACTCCTACGAGCAGTACTTC
TRBJ1-1,once,-,TRBV12-3/TRBV12-4,CASSLVPGVEAFF,TGTGCCAGCAGTTTAGTTCCGGGCGTTGAAGCTTTCTTT
TRBJ2-5,few,-,TRBV7-2,CASSLGLAKETQYF,TGTGCCAGCAGCTTAGGTCTAGCGAAGGAGACCCAGTACTTC
TRBJ2-3,few,-,TRBV6-2/TRBV6-3,CASSYLTLGDTQYF,TGTGCCAGCAGTTACTTAACCCTTGGGGATACGCAGTATTTT
TRBJ2-1,-,-,TRBV6-6,CASSYGFYPSSHNEQFF,TGTGCCAGCAGTTACGGGTTTTATCCGTCAAGTCACAATGAGCAGTTCTTC
TRBJ2-7,few,TRBD2,TRBV7-2,CASSLVGSFSGRRYEQYF,TGTGCCAGCAGCTTAGTGGGATCATTTAGCGGGAGAAGATACGAGCAGTACTTC
TRBJ2-2,-,-,TRBV4-1,CASSQVFVVNTGELFF,TGCGCCAGCAGCCAGGTCTTTGTCGTTAACACCGGGGAGCTGTTTTTT
TRBJ1-4,-,-,TRBV6-6,CASSYSRRGEKLFF,TGTGCCAGCAGTTACTCTCGAAGGGGTGAAAAACTGTTTTTT